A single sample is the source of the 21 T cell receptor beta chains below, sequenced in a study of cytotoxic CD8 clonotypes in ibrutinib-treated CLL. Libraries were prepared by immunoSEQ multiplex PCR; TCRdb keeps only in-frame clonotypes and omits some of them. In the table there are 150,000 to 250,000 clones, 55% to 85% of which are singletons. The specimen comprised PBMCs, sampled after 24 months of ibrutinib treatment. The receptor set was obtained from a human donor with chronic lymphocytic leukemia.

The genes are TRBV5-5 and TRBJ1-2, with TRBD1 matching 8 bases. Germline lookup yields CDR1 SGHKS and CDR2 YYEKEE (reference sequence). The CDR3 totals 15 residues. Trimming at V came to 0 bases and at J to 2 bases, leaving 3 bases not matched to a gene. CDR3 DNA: TGTGCCAGCAGCTTGGGGGGACAGGAAAACTATGGCTACACCTTC. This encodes CASSLGGQENYGYTF.

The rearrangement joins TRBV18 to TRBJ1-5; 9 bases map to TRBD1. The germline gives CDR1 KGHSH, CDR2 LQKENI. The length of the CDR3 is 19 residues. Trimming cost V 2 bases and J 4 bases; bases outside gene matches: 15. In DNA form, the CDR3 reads TGTGCCAGCTCACCAAGTACCCGACTGGGGACAGGGACTAATCAGCCCCAGCATTTT. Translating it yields CASSPSTRLGTGTNQPQHF.

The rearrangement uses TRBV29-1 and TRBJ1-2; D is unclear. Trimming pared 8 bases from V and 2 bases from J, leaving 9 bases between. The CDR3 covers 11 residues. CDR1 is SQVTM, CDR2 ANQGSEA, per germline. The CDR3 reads CSTRLNYGYTF. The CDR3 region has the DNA TGCAGCACCCGGTTGAACTATGGCTACACCTTC.

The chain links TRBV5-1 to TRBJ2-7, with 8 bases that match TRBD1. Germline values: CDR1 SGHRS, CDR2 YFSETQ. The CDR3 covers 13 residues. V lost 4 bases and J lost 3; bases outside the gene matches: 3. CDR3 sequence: CASSPGQVYEQYF. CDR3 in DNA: TGCGCCAGCAGCCCGGGACAGGTCTACGAGCAGTACTTC.

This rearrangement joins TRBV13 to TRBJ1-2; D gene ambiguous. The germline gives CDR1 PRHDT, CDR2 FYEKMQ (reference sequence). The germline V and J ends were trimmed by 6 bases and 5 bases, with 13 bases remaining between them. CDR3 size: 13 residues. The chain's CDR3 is CASSQDLLYGYTF. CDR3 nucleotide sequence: TGTGCCAGCAGTCAGGACCTGTTATATGGCTACACCTTC.

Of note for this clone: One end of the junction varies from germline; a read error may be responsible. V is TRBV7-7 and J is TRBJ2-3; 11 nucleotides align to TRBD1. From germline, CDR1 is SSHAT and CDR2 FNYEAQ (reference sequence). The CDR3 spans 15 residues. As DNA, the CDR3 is TGTGCTAGCAGCCCCGGGACAGGGGGAACAGATACGCAGTATTTT. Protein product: CASSPGTGGTDTQYF.

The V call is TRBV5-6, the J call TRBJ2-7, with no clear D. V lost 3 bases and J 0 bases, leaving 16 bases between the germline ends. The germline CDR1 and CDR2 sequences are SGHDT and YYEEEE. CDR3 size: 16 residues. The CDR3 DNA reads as TGTGCCAGCAGCTACCCTGACCCGCGTAGCTCCTACGAGCAGTACTTC. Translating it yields CASSYPDPRSSYEQYF.

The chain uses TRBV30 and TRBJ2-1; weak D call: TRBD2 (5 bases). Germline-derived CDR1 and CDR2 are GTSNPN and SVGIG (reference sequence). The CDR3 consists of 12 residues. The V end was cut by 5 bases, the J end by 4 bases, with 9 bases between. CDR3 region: CAWGLTYNEQFF. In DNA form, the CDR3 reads TGTGCCTGGGGACTTACTTACAATGAGCAGTTCTTC.

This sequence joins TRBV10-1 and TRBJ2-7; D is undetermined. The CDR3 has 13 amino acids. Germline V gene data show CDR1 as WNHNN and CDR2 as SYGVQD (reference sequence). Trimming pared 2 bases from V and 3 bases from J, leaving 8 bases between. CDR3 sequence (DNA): TGCGCCAGCAGTGAGGGTTTTCGCTACGAGCAGTACTTC. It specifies CASSEGFRYEQYF.

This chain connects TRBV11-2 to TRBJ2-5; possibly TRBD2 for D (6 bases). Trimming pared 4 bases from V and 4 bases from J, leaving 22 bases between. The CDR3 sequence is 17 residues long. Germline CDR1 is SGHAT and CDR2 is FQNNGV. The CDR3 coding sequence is TGTGCCAGCAGCTACAACTTAACCGGGAGAAGTGGAGAGACCCAGTACTTC. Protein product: CASSYNLTGRSGETQYF.

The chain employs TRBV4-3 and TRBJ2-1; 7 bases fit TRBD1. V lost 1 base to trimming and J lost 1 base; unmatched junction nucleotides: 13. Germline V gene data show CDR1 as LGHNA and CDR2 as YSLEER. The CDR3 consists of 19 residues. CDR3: CASSQGYRGGGLSYNEQFF. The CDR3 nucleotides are TGCGCCAGCAGCCAAGGCTACAGGGGTGGCGGATTATCCTACAATGAGCAGTTCTTC.

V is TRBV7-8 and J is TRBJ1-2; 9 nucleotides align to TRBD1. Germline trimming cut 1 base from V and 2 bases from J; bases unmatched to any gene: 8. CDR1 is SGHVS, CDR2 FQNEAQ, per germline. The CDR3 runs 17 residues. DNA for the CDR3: TGTGCCAGCAGCTTAGGTCCGGGACAGGGCCCCAACTATGGCTACACCTTC. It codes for CASSLGPGQGPNYGYTF.

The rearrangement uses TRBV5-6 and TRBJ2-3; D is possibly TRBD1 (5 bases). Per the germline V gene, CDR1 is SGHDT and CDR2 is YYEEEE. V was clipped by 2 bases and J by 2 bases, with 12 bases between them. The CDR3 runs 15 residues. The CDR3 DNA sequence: TGTGCCAGCAGCTTAAGACAGATGTTCACAGATACGCAGTATTTT. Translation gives CASSLRQMFTDTQYF.

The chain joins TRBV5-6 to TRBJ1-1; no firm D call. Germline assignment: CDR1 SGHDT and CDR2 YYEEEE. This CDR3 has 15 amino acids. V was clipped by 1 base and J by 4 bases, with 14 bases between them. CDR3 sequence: CASSLMLQVGTEAFF. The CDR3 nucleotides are TGTGCCAGCAGCTTGATGTTGCAGGTGGGCACTGAAGCTTTCTTT.

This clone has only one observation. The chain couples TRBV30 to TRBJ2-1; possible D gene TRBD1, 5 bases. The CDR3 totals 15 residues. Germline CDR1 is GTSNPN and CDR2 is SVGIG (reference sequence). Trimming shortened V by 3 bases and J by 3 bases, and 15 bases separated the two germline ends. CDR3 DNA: TGTGCCTGGAGCCCAGACAGACCCAGCTACAATGAGCAGTTCTTC. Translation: CAWSPDRPSYNEQFF. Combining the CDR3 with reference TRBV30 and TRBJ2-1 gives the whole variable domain SQTIHQWPATLVQPVGSPLSLECTVEGTSNPNLYWYRQAAGRGLQLLFYSVGIGQISSEVPQNLSASRPQDRQFILSSKKLLLSDSGFYLCAWSPDRPSYNEQFFGPGTRLTVL.

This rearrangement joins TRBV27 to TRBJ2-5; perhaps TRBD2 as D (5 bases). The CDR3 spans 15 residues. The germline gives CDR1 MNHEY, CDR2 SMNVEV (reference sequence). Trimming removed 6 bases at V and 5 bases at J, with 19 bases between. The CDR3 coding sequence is TGTGCCAGCAGGCCCACTAGGTATCCATCGGAGACCCAGTACTTC. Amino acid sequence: CASRPTRYPSETQYF.

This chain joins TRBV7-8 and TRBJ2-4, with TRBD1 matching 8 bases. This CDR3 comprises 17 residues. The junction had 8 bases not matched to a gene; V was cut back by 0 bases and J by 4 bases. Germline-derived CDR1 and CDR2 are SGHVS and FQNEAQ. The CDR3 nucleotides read TGTGCCAGCAGCTTAGCTGGCCAGGGGGCGTCAAAAAACATTCAGTACTTC. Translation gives CASSLAGQGASKNIQYF.

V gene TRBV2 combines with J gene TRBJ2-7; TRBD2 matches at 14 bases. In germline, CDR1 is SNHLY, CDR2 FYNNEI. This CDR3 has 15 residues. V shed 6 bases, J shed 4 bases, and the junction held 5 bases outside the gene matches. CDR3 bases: TGTGCCAGCAGCCAAGGGACTAGCGGGAGTTACGAGCAGTACTTC. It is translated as CASSQGTSGSYEQYF.

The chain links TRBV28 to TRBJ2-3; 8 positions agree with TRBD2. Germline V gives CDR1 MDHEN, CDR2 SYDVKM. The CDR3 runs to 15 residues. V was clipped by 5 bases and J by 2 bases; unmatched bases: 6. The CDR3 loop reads CASSPIAGPTDTQYF. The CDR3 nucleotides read TGTGCCAGCAGTCCAATAGCGGGACCCACAGATACGCAGTATTTT.

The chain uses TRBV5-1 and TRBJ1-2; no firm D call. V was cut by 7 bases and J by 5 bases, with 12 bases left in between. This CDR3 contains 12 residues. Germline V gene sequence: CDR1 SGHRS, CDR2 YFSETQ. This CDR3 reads CASSPGIYGYTF. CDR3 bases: TGCGCCAGCTCTCCGGGAATTTATGGCTACACCTTC.

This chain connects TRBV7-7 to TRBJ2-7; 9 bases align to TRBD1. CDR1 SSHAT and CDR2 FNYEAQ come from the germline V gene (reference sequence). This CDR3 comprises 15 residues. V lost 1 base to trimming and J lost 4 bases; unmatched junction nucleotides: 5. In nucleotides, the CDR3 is TGTGCCAGCAGCTTAGGCCCGGGACAGGGATACGAGCAGTACTTC. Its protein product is CASSLGPGQGYEQYF.